This TCR beta chain was identified during a study of T cells after yellow fever vaccination. Regarding the study as a whole: Abundant bulk-derived clonotypes could contaminate FACS-sorted repertoires. There was a small share of clonotypes that showed up in both the CD4 and CD8 compartments.

The CDR3 extends over 16 amino acids. Trimming cost V 5 bases and J 3 bases; bases outside gene matches: 11. Germline V lookup: CDR1 SGHTA, CDR2 FQGNSA. This clonotype was observed a few times. Antigen specificity is unknown. TCRdb itself ran the 5' RACE reads through MiXCR, one entry per CDR3 protein. This table holds about 350,000 distinct CDR3 sequences, about 8.3% found once. The source was PBMCs, collected 45 days after the first yellow fever vaccination. This receptor was obtained from a man aged 18 to 29 who received the YFV17D yellow fever vaccine. The chain is built from TRBV7-2 and TRBJ1-2; 8 bases line up with TRBD1. The CDR3 DNA reads TGTGCCAGCAGCCCAGACCAGGGGGCCCTTTACTATGGCTACACCTTC. Translating gives CASSPDQGALYYGYTF.